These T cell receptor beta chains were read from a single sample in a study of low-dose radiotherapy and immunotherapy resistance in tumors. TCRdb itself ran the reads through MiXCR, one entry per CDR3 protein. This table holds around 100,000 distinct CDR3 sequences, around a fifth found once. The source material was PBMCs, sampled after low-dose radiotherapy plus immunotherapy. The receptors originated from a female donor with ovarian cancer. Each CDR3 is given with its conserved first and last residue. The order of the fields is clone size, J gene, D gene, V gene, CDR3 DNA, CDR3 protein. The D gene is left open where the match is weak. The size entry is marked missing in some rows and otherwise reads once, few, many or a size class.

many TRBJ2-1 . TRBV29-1 TGCAGCGTTGAAGGGGCAAACCCCTCCTACAATGAGCAGTTCTTC CSVEGANPSYNEQFF
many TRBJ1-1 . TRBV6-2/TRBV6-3 TGTGCCAGCAGCAGACGGATGGGCACTGAAGCTTTCTTT CASSRRMGTEAFF
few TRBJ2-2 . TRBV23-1 . CASTPGVRTPGSCFF
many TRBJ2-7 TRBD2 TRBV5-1 TGCGCCAGCAGCCTCGGGACTAGCGGGAGTTACGAGCAGTACTTC CASSLGTSGSYEQYF
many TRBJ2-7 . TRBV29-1 TGCAGCGCAAAGAGGGACGCCTACGAGCAGTACTTC CSAKRDAYEQYF
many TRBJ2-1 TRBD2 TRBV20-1 TGCAGTGCTAACGAGCGGGTTAGCGGGAGATCCGTCTACAATGAGCAGTTCTTC CSANERVSGRSVYNEQFF
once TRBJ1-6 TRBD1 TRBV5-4 TGTGCCAGCAGTCAACGACAGGGGAATAATTCACCCCTCCACTTT CASSQRQGNNSPLHF
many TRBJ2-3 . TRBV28 TGTGCCAGCAGTCCCCCCGGGCGCACAGATACGCAGTATTTT CASSPPGRTDTQYF
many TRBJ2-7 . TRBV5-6 TGTGCCAGCAGCTTGACTCTCGGCTCCTACGAGCAGTACTTC CASSLTLGSYEQYF
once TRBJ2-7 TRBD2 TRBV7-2 TGTGCCAGCAGCTTCGATAGCGGGAGGGCCTACGAGCAGTACTTC CASSFDSGRAYEQYF
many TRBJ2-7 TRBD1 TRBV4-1 TGCGCCAGCAGACTGGACAGGGGAGTGAACGAGCAGTACTTC CASRLDRGVNEQYF
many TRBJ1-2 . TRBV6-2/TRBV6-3 TGTGCCAGCAGTTTGTTGGCGCCCGCGCGCGACTATGGCTACACCTTC CASSLLAPARDYGYTF
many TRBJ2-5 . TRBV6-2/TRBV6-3 TGTGCCAGCAGCGTGGGTGAGACCCAGTACTTC CASSVGETQYF
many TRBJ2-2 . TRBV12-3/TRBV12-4 TGTGCCAGCAGTTTGAGTAGGGGGGGGCTCAACACCGGGGAGCTGTTTTTT CASSLSRGGLNTGELFF
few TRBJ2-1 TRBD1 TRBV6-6 TGTGCCAGCAGTTACCGACAGGGGACATACAATGAGCAGTTCTTC CASSYRQGTYNEQFF
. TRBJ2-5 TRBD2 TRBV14 TGTGCCAGCAGCCAACTCAGCGGGGCAGCAAAGACCCAGTACTTC CASSQLSGAAKTQYF
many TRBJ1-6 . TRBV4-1 TGCGCCAGCAGCCAAGGATACCTCAATTCACCCCTCCACTTT CASSQGYLNSPLHF
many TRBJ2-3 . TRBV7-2 TGTGCCAGCACCCGCGGCAGGGCCCTCACAGATACGCAGTATTTT CASTRGRALTDTQYF
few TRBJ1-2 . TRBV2 TGTGCCAGCAGTGAATCTGGAACACCCTTTAACTATGGCTACACCTTC CASSESGTPFNYGYTF
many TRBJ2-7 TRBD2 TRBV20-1 TGCAGTGCTAGAGTACAAGCGGGGGGAAGAGAGCAGTACTTC CSARVQAGGREQYF
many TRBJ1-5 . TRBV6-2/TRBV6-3 TGTGCCAGCACCCGGGCCCTCACGAATCAGCCCCAGCATTTT CASTRALTNQPQHF
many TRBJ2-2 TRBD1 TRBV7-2 TGTGCCAGCAGCTTAGCGGACAGGATCGGGGAGCTGTTTTTT CASSLADRIGELFF
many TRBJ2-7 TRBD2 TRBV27 TGTGCCAGCAGTATCGGACTAGCCTACGAGCAGTACTTC CASSIGLAYEQYF
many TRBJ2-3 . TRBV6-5 TGTGCCAGCAGAAGGTCGGATACGCAGTATTTT CASRRSDTQYF
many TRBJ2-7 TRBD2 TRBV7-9 TGTGCCAGCAGCCCCCGGGGGACTAGCGGCTACGAGCAGTACTTC CASSPRGTSGYEQYF
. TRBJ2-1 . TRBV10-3 TGTGCCATCAGTACGACGGGGGCGGGCAATGAGCAGTTCTTC CAISTTGAGNEQFF
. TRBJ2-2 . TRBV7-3 TGTGCCAGCAGCTCCCTGCCCGGGGAGCTGTTTTTT CASSSLPGELFF
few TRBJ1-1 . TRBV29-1 TGCAGCGTTGCAGGGCTCGGGACTGAAGCTTTCTTT CSVAGLGTEAFF
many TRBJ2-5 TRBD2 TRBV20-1 TGCAGTGCTTGGACTAGCGGGAGCTTGCAGACCCAGTACTTC CSAWTSGSLQTQYF
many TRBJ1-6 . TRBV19 TGTGCCAGTAGTATCGCCAATTCACCCCTCCACTTT CASSIANSPLHF
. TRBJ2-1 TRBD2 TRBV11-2 TGTGCCAGCAGCTTAGGGACTAGCGGGAGGGTGCAGTTCTTC CASSLGTSGRVQFF
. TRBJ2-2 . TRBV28 TGTGCCAGCAGTTTATTTGCCCCTACAGGGCATAAAAACACCGGGGAGCTGTTTTTT CASSLFAPTGHKNTGELFF
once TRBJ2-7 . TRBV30 TGTGCCTGGAGTGAGGGCAGGGCGGACGAGCAGTGCTTC CAWSEGRADEQCF
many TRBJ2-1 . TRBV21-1 TGTGCCAGCAGAGGCGGCGAGAGGCGTAAGAGGTGGTCCTACAATGAGCAGTTCTTC CASRGGERRKRWSYNEQFF
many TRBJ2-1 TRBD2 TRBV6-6 TGTGCCAGCAGTTCCGGACTAGCGGGACTGAACAATGAGCAGTTCTTC CASSSGLAGLNNEQFF
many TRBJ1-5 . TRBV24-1 TGTGCCACCAGTGCGGGGGGACGGAGCAATCAGCCCCAGCATTTT CATSAGGRSNQPQHF
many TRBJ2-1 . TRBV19 TGTGCCAGTAGTTACCGAGGGCCCCAAACCATATACAATGAGCAGTTCTTC CASSYRGPQTIYNEQFF
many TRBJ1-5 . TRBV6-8 TGTGCCAGCAGTTACGGGGGGGTCACTGATAGCAATCAGCCCCAGCATTTT CASSYGGVTDSNQPQHF
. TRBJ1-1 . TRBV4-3 TGCGCCAGCAGCCAAGTTACAAACACTGAAGCTTTCTTT CASSQVTNTEAFF
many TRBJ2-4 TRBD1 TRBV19 TGTGCCAGTAACACAGGGGGCAAGGACAAAAACATTCAGTACTTC CASNTGGKDKNIQYF
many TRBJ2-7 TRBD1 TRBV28 TGTGCCAGCACCCAAACCGGGACAGGGTCCTACGAGCAGTACTTC CASTQTGTGSYEQYF
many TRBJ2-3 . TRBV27 TGTGCCAGCAGGACTGGGACACCGGCGGGAGATACGCAGTATTTT CASRTGTPAGDTQYF
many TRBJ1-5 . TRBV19 TGTGCCAGTAGATTTGGGGCTCCTGGAAATCAGCCCCAGCATTTT CASRFGAPGNQPQHF
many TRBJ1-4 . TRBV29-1 TGCAGCGTGACGACCTATACGGGAACTAATGAAAAACTGTTTTTT CSVTTYTGTNEKLFF
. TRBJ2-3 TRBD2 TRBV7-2 TGTGCCAGCAGCTTTAGCGGGGCGGGCACAGATACGCAGTATTTT CASSFSGAGTDTQYF
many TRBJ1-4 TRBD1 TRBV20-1 TGCAGTGCTGGACAGGGATCAAGGGGGGGCGGTGAAAAACTGTTTTTT CSAGQGSRGGGEKLFF
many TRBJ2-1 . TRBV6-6 TGTGCCAGCAGCCCCCAGAGGGGAGAGCAGTTCTTC CASSPQRGEQFF
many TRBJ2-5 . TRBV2 TGTGCCACACGAGAGACCCAGTACTTC CATRETQYF
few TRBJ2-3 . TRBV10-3 TGTGCCATCAGTGAGAGTGGCACAGATACGCAGTATTTT CAISESGTDTQYF
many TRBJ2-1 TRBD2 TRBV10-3 TGTGCCATCAACGGGGGGGGGGGTCGCTACAATGAGCAGTTCTTC CAINGGGGRYNEQFF